These 10 T cell receptor beta chains were sequenced from one sample in a study of blood T cell repertoires in COVID-19 (dated by TCRdb to the early 2020s). The method behind the library was the immunoSEQ multiplex PCR assay. Imported from immuneACCESS, the table was reduced by TCRdb to in-frame sequences with V and J called. These copies leave out some clones; in studies compared against another copy, an unresolved V gene accounts for under half, and the cause of the remainder is not known. Present in this sample are about 94,000 clones, 80% of which were seen just once. Of the sample, roughly 19% falls within the top ten clones. What was sequenced was peripheral blood. Receptor source: a human donor in a cohort sampled during active COVID-19.

The genes are TRBV28 and TRBJ2-7; possibly TRBD1 for D (6 bases). Trimming shortened V by 5 bases and J by 9 bases, and 11 bases separated the two germline ends. Germline V CDR1 and CDR2: MDHEN, SYDVKM. The CDR3 is 11 amino acids. CDR3 bases: TGTGCCAGCAGTATGAGGACAGTGCAGTACTTC. Amino acids: CASSMRTVQYF.

As for this clone: The junction shows a germline mismatch at one end, possibly a read error. The rearrangement joins TRBV12-3 or TRBV12-4 to TRBJ1-3; 12 positions agree with TRBD1. CDR3 length: 12 residues. The CDR3 nucleotides read TGTGCCAGCAGTTTTGGGACAGGGGGCACTCATTTT. Translation gives CASSFGTGGTHF.

The rearrangement joins TRBV29-1 to TRBJ1-6; the match to TRBD1 covers 7 bases. V shed 6 bases and J 7 bases; nucleotides not matched to a gene: 6. This CDR3 contains 13 residues. Germline lookup yields CDR1 SQVTM and CDR2 ANQGSEA. This chain's CDR3 is CSVGQEPNSPLHF. CDR3 DNA: TGCAGCGTCGGACAGGAGCCAAATTCACCCCTCCACTTT.

This clone was seen more than once but under ten times. The chain joins TRBV5-1 to TRBJ1-1; 8 bases map to TRBD1. With V trimmed by 4 bases and J by 2 bases, 4 bases remained unmatched. CDR1 and CDR2 (germline): SGHRS, YFSETQ. The CDR3 is 14 amino acids. The CDR3: CASSLTGENTEAFF. CDR3 in DNA: TGCGCCAGCAGCCTGACAGGGGAAAACACTGAAGCTTTCTTT.

The chain recombines TRBV19 with TRBJ2-7; D is possibly TRBD2 (5 bases). The CDR3 spans 14 residues. CDR1 is LNHDA, CDR2 SQIVND, per germline (reference sequence). Trimming removed 5 bases from V and 5 bases from J, with 16 bases in between. Here the CDR3 reads CASSGEPSLDEQYF. The CDR3 nucleotides read TGTGCCAGTAGTGGGGAGCCCTCGTTAGACGAGCAGTACTTC.

This chain uses TRBV16 with TRBJ2-3; maybe TRBD2 (6 bases). V was shortened by 4 bases and J by 2 bases, with 16 bases between the two germline ends. Germline-derived CDR1 and CDR2 are KGHSY and FQNENV. The CDR3 is made up of 16 amino acids. CDR3 DNA: TGTGCCAGCAGCCGTCCGGAGGGCCTTACCACAGATACGCAGTATTTT. Amino acids: CASSRPEGLTTDTQYF.

This clone has a single count. The chain employs TRBV28 and TRBJ2-7; TRBD2 matches at 10 bases. The junction had 8 bases not matched to a gene; V was cut back by 4 bases and J by 2 bases. Germline loops: CDR1 MDHEN, CDR2 SYDVKM. CDR3 length equals 16 residues. The CDR3 spells CASSYSLAGPTYEQYF. The CDR3 DNA reads as TGTGCCAGCAGTTATTCACTAGCGGGGCCAACCTACGAGCAGTACTTC.

V usage is TRBV15 and J usage is TRBJ1-5; D not certain. The ends were cut back, 0 bases at V and 4 bases at J, with 13 bases in the middle. Germline lookup yields CDR1 LNHNV and CDR2 YYDKDF (reference sequence). CDR3 size: 16 residues. In nucleotides, the CDR3 is TGTGCCACCAGCAGAGATGGAGGCAGATCTAATCAGCCCCAGCATTTT. This codes for CATSRDGGRSNQPQHF.

The V and J genes are TRBV5-1 and TRBJ1-2; TRBD1 agrees at 8 bases. Germline CDR1 SGHRS, CDR2 YFSETQ. The CDR3 covers 15 residues. Unmatched junction bases numbered 5, after V lost 4 bases and J lost 0 bases. CDR3 sequence (DNA): TGCGCCAGCAGCGTAGGACAGGGATCTAACTATGGCTACACCTTC. Translating it yields CASSVGQGSNYGYTF.

There are a few counts of this clone. The J gene is TRBJ2-4, the V gene TRBV4-2; D possibly corresponds to TRBD2 (6 bases). The V and J ends lost 0 bases and 1 base respectively, with 16 bases between them. Germline V CDR1 and CDR2: LGHNA, YNFKEQ. The CDR3 has 18 amino acids. The CDR3 spells CASSQDGGSGEAKNIQYF. The DNA of the CDR3 is TGTGCCAGCAGCCAAGATGGTGGGTCGGGAGAGGCCAAAAACATTCAGTACTTC.